This T cell receptor beta chain was retrieved from a study of long-term antiretroviral therapy in people with HIV. On this clone itself: The conserved final phenylalanine or tryptophan is absent from the CDR3, which likely points to a read error. The DNA is left out, because the CDR3 cannot be placed on it with certainty; the CDR3 is given as TCRdb lists it.

Looked up from germline, CDR1 is SGHTS and CDR2 is YDEGEE. The CDR3 length is 13 residues, termini included. The run of the v3.0 immunoSEQ assay was at survey level. The repertoire was sequenced with immunoSEQ multiplex PCR; TCRdb's copy has only in-frame clones and lacks some. The sample carries fewer than 20,000 clones, 70% to 90% recorded once. The sample in question was unsorted PBMCs, obtained 0.3 years before starting antiretroviral therapy. The chain recombines TRBV5-8 with TRBJ2-3. The sequence derives from a middle-aged man with HIV. This CDR3 is CASSLDWPRWTRS.